This T cell receptor beta chain was captured by sequencing in a study of T cells in localized non-small cell lung cancer. General observations from the study: Sequencing involved a lone tumor region, leaving heterogeneity possible. Of the top 100 tumor clones, median roughly 60 were in adjacent lung, approximately 28 among its top 100. Clonality of T cells reached its maximum in uninvolved adjacent lung, surpassing tumor.

The germline V and J ends were trimmed by 6 bases and 3 bases, with 15 bases remaining between them. CDR3 length: 15 residues. CDR1 is MNHNY, CDR2 SVGAGI, per germline (reference sequence). A word on this clone: Its antigen remains unknown.

Clones were sequenced by immunoSEQ multiplex PCR, and TCRdb holds only the in-frame ones, with some missing. The sample has 15,000 to 20,000 clones, approximately 83% seen once. The chain couples TRBV6-6 to TRBJ1-5, with D perhaps matching TRBD1 (5 bases). This sample comprised peripheral blood, obtained before any cancer treatment. This clonotype originated in a man between 35 and 75 years old with stage I lung adenocarcinoma. The CDR3 DNA reads TGTGCCAGCAGACTTACGACAGAACCCAATCAGCCCCAGCATTTT. Its translation: CASRLTTEPNQPQHF.